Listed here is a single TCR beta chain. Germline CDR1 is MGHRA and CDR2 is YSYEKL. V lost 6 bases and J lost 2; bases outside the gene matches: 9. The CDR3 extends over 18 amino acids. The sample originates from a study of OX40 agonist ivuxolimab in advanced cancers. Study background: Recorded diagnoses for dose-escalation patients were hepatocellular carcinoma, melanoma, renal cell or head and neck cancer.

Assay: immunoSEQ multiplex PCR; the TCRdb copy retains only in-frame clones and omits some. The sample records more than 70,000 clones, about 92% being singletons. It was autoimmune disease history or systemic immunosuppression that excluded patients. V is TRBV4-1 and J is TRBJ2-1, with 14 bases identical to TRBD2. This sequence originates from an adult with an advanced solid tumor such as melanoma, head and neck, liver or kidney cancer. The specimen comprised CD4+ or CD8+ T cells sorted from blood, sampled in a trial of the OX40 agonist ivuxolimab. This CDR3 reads CASSRGLAGEPPYNEQFF. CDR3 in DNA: TGCGCCAGCAGTCGGGGACTAGCGGGGGAACCCCCCTACAATGAGCAGTTCTTC.